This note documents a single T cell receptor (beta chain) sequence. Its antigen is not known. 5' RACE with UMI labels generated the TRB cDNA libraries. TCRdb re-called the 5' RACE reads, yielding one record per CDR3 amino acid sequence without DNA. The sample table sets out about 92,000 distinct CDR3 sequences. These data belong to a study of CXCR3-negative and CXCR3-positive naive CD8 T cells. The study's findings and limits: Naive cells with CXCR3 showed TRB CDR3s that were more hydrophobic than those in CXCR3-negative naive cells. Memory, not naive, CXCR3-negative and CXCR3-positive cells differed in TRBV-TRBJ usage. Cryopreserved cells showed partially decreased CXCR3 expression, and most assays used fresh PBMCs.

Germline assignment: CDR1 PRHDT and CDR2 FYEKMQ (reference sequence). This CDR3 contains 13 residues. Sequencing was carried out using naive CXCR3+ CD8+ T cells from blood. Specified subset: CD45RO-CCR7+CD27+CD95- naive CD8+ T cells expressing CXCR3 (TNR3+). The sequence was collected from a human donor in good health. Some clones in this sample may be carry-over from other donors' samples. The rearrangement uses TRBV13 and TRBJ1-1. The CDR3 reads CASSLGDNTEAFF.